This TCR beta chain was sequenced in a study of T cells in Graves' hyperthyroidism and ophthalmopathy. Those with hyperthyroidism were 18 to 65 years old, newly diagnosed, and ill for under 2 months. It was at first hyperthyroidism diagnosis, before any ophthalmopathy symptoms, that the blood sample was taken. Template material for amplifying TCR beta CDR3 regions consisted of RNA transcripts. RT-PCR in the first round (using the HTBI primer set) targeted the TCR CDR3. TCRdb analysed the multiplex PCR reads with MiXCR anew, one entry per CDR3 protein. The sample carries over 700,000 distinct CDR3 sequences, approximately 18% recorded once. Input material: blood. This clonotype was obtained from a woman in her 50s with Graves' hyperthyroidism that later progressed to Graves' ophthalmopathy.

In DNA form, the CDR3 reads TGTGCCAGCAGCCCAGGGTCCGGCGTCTACAATGAGCAGTTCTTC. Translation gives CASSPGSGVYNEQFF. The genes are TRBV11-3 and TRBJ2-1; tentative D call: TRBD1 (5 bases). CDR3 size: 15 residues. V lost 5 bases to trimming and J lost 3 bases, with 14 bases between them. Germline-derived CDR1 and CDR2 are SGHNT and YENEEA. Full variable domain (remainder filled in from reference TRBV11-3 and TRBJ2-1): EAGVVQSPRYKIIEKKQPVAFWCNPISGHNTLYWYLQNLGQGPELLIRYENEEAVDDSQLPKDRFSAERLKGVDSTLKIQPAELGDSAVYLCASSPGSGVYNEQFFGPGTRLTVL.